Listed here is a single T cell receptor beta chain. Only in-frame clones appear in the TCRdb table, and some are missing; sequencing was by immunoSEQ multiplex PCR. The profile shows around 80,000 clones, over 75% of them singletons. Germline V gives CDR1 PRHDT, CDR2 FYEKMQ (reference sequence). Trimming cost V 0 bases and J 5 bases, with 8 bases left between them. CDR3 length: 13 amino acids. This specimen comes from a study of technical replicates of blood from several donors. The V and J genes are TRBV13 and TRBJ2-7; D call uncertain. This clonotype originated in a human donor in good health. The sequenced material came from T cells isolated from PBMCs. The CDR3 loop reads CASSLGPDNEQYF. The CDR3 region has the DNA TGTGCCAGCAGCTTAGGGCCAGATAACGAGCAGTACTTC.